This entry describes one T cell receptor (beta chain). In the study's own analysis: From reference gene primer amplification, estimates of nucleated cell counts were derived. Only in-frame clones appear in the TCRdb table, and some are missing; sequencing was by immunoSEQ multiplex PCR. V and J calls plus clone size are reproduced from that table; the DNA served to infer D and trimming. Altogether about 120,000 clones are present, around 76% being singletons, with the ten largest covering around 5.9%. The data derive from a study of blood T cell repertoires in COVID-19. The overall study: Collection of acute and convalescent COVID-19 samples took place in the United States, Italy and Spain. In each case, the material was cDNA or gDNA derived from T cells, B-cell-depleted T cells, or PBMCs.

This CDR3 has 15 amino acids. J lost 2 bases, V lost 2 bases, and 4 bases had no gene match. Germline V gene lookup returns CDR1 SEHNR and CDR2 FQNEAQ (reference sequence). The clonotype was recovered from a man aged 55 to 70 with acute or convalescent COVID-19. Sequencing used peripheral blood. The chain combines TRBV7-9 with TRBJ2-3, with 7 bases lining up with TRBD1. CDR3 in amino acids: CASSLKTGVTDTQYF. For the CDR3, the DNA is TGTGCCAGCAGCTTAAAAACAGGGGTCACAGATACGCAGTATTTT.